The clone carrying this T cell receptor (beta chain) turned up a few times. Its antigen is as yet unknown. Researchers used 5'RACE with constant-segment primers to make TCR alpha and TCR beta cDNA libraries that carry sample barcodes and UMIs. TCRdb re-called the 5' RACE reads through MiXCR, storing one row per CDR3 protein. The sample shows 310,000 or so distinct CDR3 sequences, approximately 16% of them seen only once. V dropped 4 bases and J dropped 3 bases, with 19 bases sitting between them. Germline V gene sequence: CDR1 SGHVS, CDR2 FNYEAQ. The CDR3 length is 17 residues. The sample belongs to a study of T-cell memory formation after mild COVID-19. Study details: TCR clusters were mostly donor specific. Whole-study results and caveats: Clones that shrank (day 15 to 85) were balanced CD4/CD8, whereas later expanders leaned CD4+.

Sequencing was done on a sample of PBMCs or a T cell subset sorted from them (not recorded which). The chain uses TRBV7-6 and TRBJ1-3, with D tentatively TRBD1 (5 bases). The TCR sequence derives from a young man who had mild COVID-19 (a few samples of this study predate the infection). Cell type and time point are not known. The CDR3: CASSSPGGARDGNTIYF. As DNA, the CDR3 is TGTGCCAGCAGCTCCCCAGGAGGGGCCCGCGATGGAAACACCATATATTTT.